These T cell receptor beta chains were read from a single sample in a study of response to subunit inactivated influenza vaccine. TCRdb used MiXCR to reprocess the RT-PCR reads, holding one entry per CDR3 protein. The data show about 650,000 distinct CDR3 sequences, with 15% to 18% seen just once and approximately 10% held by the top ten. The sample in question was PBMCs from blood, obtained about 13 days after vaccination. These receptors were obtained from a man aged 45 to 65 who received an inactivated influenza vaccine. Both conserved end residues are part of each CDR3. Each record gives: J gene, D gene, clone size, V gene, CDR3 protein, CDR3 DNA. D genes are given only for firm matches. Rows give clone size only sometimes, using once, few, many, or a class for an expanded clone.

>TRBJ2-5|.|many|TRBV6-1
CASSVNEAALGAQYF
TGTGCCAGCAGTGTTAATGAGGCAGCTTTAGGGGCCCAGTACTTC
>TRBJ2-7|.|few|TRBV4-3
CASSQSFAGASYEQYF
TGCGCCAGCAGCCAAAGTTTCGCCGGGGCCTCCTACGAGCAGTACTTC
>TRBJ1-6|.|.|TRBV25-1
CASSESAWSPLHF
TGTGCCAGCAGTGAATCCGCTTGGTCACCCCTCCACTTT
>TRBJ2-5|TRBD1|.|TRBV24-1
CATSDYGTGEPETQYF
TGTGCCACCAGTGATTACGGCACAGGGGAGCCAGAGACCCAGTACTTC
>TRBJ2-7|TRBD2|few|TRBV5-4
CASGLAGGYEQYF
TGTGCCAGCGGCCTAGCGGGAGGCTACGAGCAGTACTTC
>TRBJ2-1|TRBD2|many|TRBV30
CAWSVSGGPRSYNEQFF
TGTGCCTGGAGTGTATCGGGAGGGCCCAGGTCCTACAATGAGCAGTTCTTC
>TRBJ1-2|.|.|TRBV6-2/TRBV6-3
CASSQTTVYGYTF
TGTGCCAGCAGTCAAACGACGGTCTATGGCTACACCTTC
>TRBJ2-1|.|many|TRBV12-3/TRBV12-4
CASKISTAIAFEQFF
TGTGCCAGCAAAATTTCCACCGCTATAGCGTTTGAGCAGTTCTTC
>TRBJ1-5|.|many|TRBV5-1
CASSRRGNQPQHF
TGCGCCAGCAGCCGTCGAGGCAATCAGCCCCAGCATTTT
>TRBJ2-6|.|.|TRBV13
CASTPASSGANVLTF
TGTGCCAGCACCCCCGCTAGCTCTGGGGCCAACGTCCTGACTTTC
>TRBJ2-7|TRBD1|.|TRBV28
CASSPLGQSVSEQYF
TGTGCCAGCAGCCCGTTGGGACAGTCGGTATCCGAGCAGTACTTC
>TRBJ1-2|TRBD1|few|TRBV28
CASSFILRTGRGYTF
TGTGCCAGCAGTTTTATCCTACGGACAGGCCGTGGCTACACCTTC
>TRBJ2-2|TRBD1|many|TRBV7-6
CASSLGTGGELNTGELFF
TGTGCCAGCAGCCTCGGGACAGGGGGAGAACTAAACACCGGGGAGCTGTTTTTT
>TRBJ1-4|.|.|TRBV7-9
CASSSVNVLEKLFF
TGTGCCAGCAGCTCGGTGAATGTACTTGAAAAACTGTTTTTT
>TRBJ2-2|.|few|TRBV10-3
CAMRRNTLNTGELFF
TGTGCCATGCGGAGAAACACACTGAACACCGGGGAGCTGTTTTTT
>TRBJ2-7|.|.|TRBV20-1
CSARDLGETAYEQYF
TGCAGTGCTAGAGATTTGGGGGAGACGGCCTACGAGCAGTACTTC
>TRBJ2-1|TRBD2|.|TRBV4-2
CASSQDGLRGNEQFF
TGTGCCAGCAGCCAAGACGGCCTGCGGGGGAATGAGCAGTTCTTC
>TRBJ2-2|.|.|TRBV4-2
CASSQPKGTAWELFF
TGTGCCAGCAGCCAACCCAAAGGGACCGCCTGGGAGCTGTTTTTT
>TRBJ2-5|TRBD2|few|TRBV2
CASSATSEETQYF
TGTGCCAGCAGTGCGACTAGCGAAGAGACCCAGTACTTC
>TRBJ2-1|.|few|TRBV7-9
CASSLAGGGGQFF
TGTGCCAGCAGCTTAGCTGGGGGCGGTGGGCAGTTCTTC
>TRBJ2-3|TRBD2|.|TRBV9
CASSEDQIGLAGSTDTQYF
TGTGCCAGCAGCGAAGACCAGATAGGACTAGCGGGAAGCACAGATACGCAGTATTTT
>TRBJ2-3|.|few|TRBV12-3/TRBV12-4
CASSPWRDADTQYF
TGTGCCAGCAGCCCCTGGAGGGATGCAGATACGCAGTATTTT
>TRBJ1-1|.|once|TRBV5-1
CASTLVVNTEAFF
TGCGCCAGCACCTTGGTCGTAAACACTGAAGCTTTCTTT
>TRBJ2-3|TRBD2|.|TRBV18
CASSLNPTGGATDTQYF
TGTGCCAGCTCACTCAACCCGACGGGGGGAGCAACAGATACGCAGTATTTT
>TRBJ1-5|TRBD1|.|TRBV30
CAWSQGGGQPQHF
TGTGCCTGGAGTCAGGGGGGCGGGCAGCCCCAGCATTTT
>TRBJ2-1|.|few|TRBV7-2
CASSLHRGQFF
TGTGCCAGCAGCCTTCATCGTGGGCAGTTCTTC
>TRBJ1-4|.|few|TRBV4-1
CASSLRVLEKLFF
TGCGCCAGCAGCTTGCGCGTGCTTGAAAAACTGTTTTTT
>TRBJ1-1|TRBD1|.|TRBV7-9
CASNLDRGRAFF
TGTGCCAGCAACCTGGACAGGGGGCGAGCTTTCTTT
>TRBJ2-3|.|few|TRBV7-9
CASSLAWTIPVTDTQYF
TGTGCCAGCAGCTTAGCATGGACTATTCCCGTCACAGATACGCAGTATTTT
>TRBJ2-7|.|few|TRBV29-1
CSVEIGASYEQYF
TGCAGCGTTGAGATTGGGGCCTCCTACGAGCAGTACTTC